This T cell receptor (beta chain) was found in a study of CD8 T cells in Susac syndrome. Trimming left V 5 bases short and J 2 bases short, with 13 bases between. The CDR3 length is 14 residues. Per the germline V gene, CDR1 is SEHNR and CDR2 is FQNEAQ (reference sequence). cDNA came from approximately 0.5 to 1 ug RNA primed by random hexamers. TCRdb reanalysed the immunoSEQ multiplex PCR reads using MiXCR and keeps one entry per CDR3 protein. The sample lists approximately 170,000 distinct CDR3 sequences, under 95% seen once, with around 0.075% in the top ten. J is TRBJ2-7 and V is TRBV7-9; D perhaps matches TRBD2 (5 bases). The origin of this receptor is a human donor in good health. What was sequenced was CD4+ T cells from PBMCs. DNA of the CDR3: TGTGCCAGCAGCCCCCAAAGCGGACCCTACGAGCAGTACTTC. Encoded protein: CASSPQSGPYEQYF.